This TCR beta chain was obtained from a study of T cell repertoires in cytomegalovirus infection. On the study more broadly: An indication of both CMV infection and matching HLA type came from public TCR beta signatures. Study observations and caveats: Frequencies of public TCR beta families were cumulated, and this identified carriers of CMV plus the relevant HLA. Within the response measured ex vivo, HLA-C-restricted CMV-specific TCR beta clonotypes were dominant.

In TCRdb, the reads were re-called with MiXCR into one record per CDR3 protein. The sample lists 130,000 or so distinct CDR3 sequences; roughly 6% were seen once. This CDR3 has 14 amino acids. V lost 3 bases, J lost 2 bases, and 8 bases lay in between. Germline loops: CDR1 KGHSH, CDR2 LQKENI. There are many counts of this clonotype. As yet, its antigen is unknown. The receptor's source is a human donor in good health (CMV status not recorded). Some clones in this sample may be carry-over from other donors' samples. The rearrangement joins TRBV18 to TRBJ1-5; no firm D call. Sequencing was performed on PBMCs. CDR3 loop: CASSPNKGNQPQHF. The CDR3 DNA sequence: TGTGCCAGCTCACCCAACAAGGGCAATCAGCCCCAGCATTTT.